This T cell receptor (beta chain) was obtained from a study of T cells in Graves' hyperthyroidism and ophthalmopathy. The study's findings and limits: Before onset, by a median of approximately 5.9 months, the model predicted ophthalmopathy. By a 13 V-J model, ophthalmopathy was set apart from stable hyperthyroidism.

Trimming took 3 bases from V and 1 from J, leaving 9 bases between them. Germline values: CDR1 MGHDK, CDR2 SYGVNS. This CDR3 contains 14 residues. Diagnostic assessment was based on clinical symptoms, serum thyroxine and TRAb, thyroid ultrasound and orbital computed tomography. The CDR3 regions of TCR beta were amplified from RNA transcripts. TCR CDR3 underwent first-round RT-PCR with the HTBI primer set. MiXCR was run by TCRdb on the multiplex PCR reads, yielding one entry per CDR3 protein. Counted here are 650,000 to 800,000 distinct CDR3 sequences, 45% occurring once; the ten biggest clones make up more than 7%. The sample holds many counts of this clonotype. Its cognate antigen is unknown.

The receptor comes from an adult man with Graves' disease, either hyperthyroidism or ophthalmopathy (not recorded which). Sequences were obtained from peripheral blood or thyroid tissue (not recorded which). This chain uses TRBV25-1 with TRBJ1-1, with no clear D. The CDR3 DNA sequence: TGTGCCAGCAGTGAGGCGAGAAAGAACACTGAAGCTTTCTTT. It translates to CASSEARKNTEAFF.